This is a list of T cell receptor beta chains from one sample in a study of graft-versus-host responses after intestinal transplantation. Generated by immunoSEQ multiplex PCR, the TCRdb table keeps only in-frame clones and is missing some. The sample has roughly 100,000 clones, about 90% seen once; the top ten hold about 0.9%. No antigen has been identified for these receptors. The source was unstimulated CD4+ T cells sorted from spleen or lymph node cells, collected before intestinal transplant. Source of these receptors: a human donor who received an intestinal transplant. The CDR3 runs from the conserved cysteine through the conserved F or W. The D gene is left open where the match is weak. Only part of the rows carry a size: once, few, many, or a class if the clone is expanded.

abundance,d_gene,j_gene,v_gene,CDR3aa,CDR3nt
-,TRBD1,TRBJ1-2,TRBV5-1,CASSLEGQGFYGYTF,TGCGCCAGCAGCTTGGAGGGACAGGGCTTCTATGGCTACACCTTC
-,TRBD1,TRBJ2-7,TRBV6-5,CASRYQGANEQYF,TGTGCCAGCAGATATCAGGGGGCCAACGAGCAGTACTTC
-,-,TRBJ1-2,TRBV11-2,CASSFLGGDYGYTF,TGTGCCAGCAGCTTTCTGGGGGGCGACTATGGCTACACCTTC
-,TRBD2,TRBJ2-1,TRBV5-4,CATAGGEEQFF,TGTGCCACCGCGGGGGGGGAAGAGCAGTTCTTC
-,-,TRBJ1-1,TRBV6-5,CAARTANTEAFF,TGTGCCGCAAGGACAGCGAACACTGAAGCTTTCTTT
once,-,TRBJ2-3,TRBV6-1,CASSETGHDTQYF,TGTGCCAGCAGTGAAACAGGGCACGATACGCAGTATTTT
-,-,TRBJ1-6,TRBV10-3,CAISERSAYSPLHF,TGTGCCATCAGTGAGCGAAGCGCTTATTCACCCCTCCACTTT
-,TRBD1,TRBJ2-7,TRBV5-4,CASRPGQGAFEQYF,TGTGCCAGCAGACCGGGACAGGGGGCTTTCGAGCAGTACTTC
-,-,TRBJ2-5,TRBV14,CASSQGKETQYF,TGTGCCAGCAGCCAAGGTAAAGAGACCCAGTACTTC
-,-,TRBJ2-5,TRBV4-1,CASSQGSLETQYF,TGCGCCAGCAGCCAAGGGTCGTTGGAGACCCAGTACTTC
once,TRBD1,TRBJ1-1,TRBV6-5,CASIPRGLLMTEAFF,TGTGCCAGCATCCCCAGGGGGCTGCTGATGACTGAAGCTTTCTTT
-,TRBD1,TRBJ1-3,TRBV10-3,CAITQDRSGNTIYF,TGTGCCATCACCCAGGACAGGTCTGGAAACACCATATATTTT
-,-,TRBJ2-1,TRBV12-5,CASGLVFGGGEQFF,TGTGCTAGTGGTTTGGTATTTGGGGGCGGGGAGCAGTTCTTC
-,-,TRBJ1-6,TRBV21-1,CASSKGIGKDSPLHF,TGTGCCAGCAGCAAAGGTATAGGGAAGGATTCACCCCTCCACTTT
few,TRBD2,TRBJ2-2,TRBV7-9,CASSGRGGNTGELFF,TGTGCCAGCAGCGGACGGGGGGGGAACACCGGGGAGCTGTTTTTT
-,-,TRBJ2-1,TRBV27,CASSLGAAGAVTYNEQFF,TGTGCCAGCAGTTTAGGGGCCGCCGGGGCGGTCACCTACAATGAGCAGTTCTTC
-,-,TRBJ2-7,TRBV6-6,CASKVGGFSYEQYF,TGTGCCAGCAAGGTAGGGGGGTTCTCCTACGAGCAGTACTTC
few,-,TRBJ2-4,TRBV9,CASSEGDLAKNIQYF,TGTGCCAGCAGCGAGGGGGACCTAGCCAAAAACATTCAGTACTTC
-,-,TRBJ2-3,TRBV9,CASSVGRYGSTDTQYF,TGTGCCAGCAGCGTAGGGCGTTATGGGAGCACAGATACGCAGTATTTT
-,TRBD1,TRBJ2-5,TRBV30,CAWSVLAGGHQETQYF,TGTGCCTGGAGTGTACTGGCAGGGGGCCACCAAGAGACCCAGTACTTC
-,TRBD1,TRBJ1-2,TRBV2,CASSERDRDYGYTF,TGTGCCAGCAGTGAACGGGACAGGGATTATGGCTACACCTTC
-,-,TRBJ2-1,TRBV25-1,CASSEGVRGWGEQFF,TGTGCCAGCAGTGAAGGAGTGAGGGGCTGGGGTGAGCAGTTCTTC
-,TRBD1,TRBJ1-6,TRBV6-6,CASSLAGTDNSPLHF,TGTGCCAGCAGTTTAGCCGGGACAGATAATTCACCCCTCCACTTT
-,-,TRBJ2-3,TRBV19,CASSRGHREGTQYF,TGTGCCAGTAGTAGGGGACACCGAGAAGGTACGCAGTATTTT
-,-,TRBJ2-3,TRBV2,CARKITDTQYF,TGTGCCAGGAAGATAACAGATACGCAGTATTTT
few,-,TRBJ1-5,TRBV19,CASSTQGVEPQHF,TGTGCCAGTAGTACACAGGGTGTTGAGCCCCAGCATTTT
-,-,TRBJ2-5,TRBV30,CAWSVGARETQYF,TGTGCCTGGAGTGTAGGTGCAAGAGAGACCCAGTACTTC
-,TRBD2,TRBJ2-1,TRBV18,CASSPPGLVSGGEQFF,TGTGCCAGCTCACCCCCCGGACTAGTGTCGGGTGGTGAGCAGTTCTTC
-,TRBD1,TRBJ1-6,TRBV4-1,CASSQGPGTGGGTYNSPLHF,TGCGCCAGCAGCCAAGGTCCCGGGACAGGGGGCGGCACCTATAATTCACCCCTCCACTTT
few,TRBD2,TRBJ2-1,TRBV5-4,CASTAGESSEQFF,TGTGCCAGCACGGCGGGAGAATCCAGTGAGCAGTTCTTC